The T cell receptor (beta chain) under discussion was sequenced for a study of blood T cell repertoires in COVID-19. Trimming cost V 3 bases and J 5 bases, with 14 bases left between them. Germline V lookup: CDR1 GTSNPN, CDR2 SVGIG (reference sequence). This CDR3 is 13 amino acids long. The method was immunoSEQ multiplex PCR; TCRdb's version includes in-frame clones alone and lacks a portion of them. The sample consists of roughly 24,000 clones, approximately 80% of them appearing once. Specimen: peripheral blood. This rearrangement joins TRBV30 to TRBJ2-7; D possibly corresponds to TRBD1 (6 bases). The source is an older man with acute or convalescent COVID-19. The CDR3 sequence: CAWRGNRDHEQYF. CDR3 DNA sequence: TGTGCCTGGAGGGGCAACAGGGACCACGAGCAGTACTTC. Combining the CDR3 with reference TRBV30 and TRBJ2-7 gives the whole variable domain SQTIHQWPATLVQPVGSPLSLECTVEGTSNPNLYWYRQAAGRGLQLLFYSVGIGQISSEVPQNLSASRPQDRQFILSSKKLLLSDSGFYLCAWRGNRDHEQYFGPGTRLTVT.